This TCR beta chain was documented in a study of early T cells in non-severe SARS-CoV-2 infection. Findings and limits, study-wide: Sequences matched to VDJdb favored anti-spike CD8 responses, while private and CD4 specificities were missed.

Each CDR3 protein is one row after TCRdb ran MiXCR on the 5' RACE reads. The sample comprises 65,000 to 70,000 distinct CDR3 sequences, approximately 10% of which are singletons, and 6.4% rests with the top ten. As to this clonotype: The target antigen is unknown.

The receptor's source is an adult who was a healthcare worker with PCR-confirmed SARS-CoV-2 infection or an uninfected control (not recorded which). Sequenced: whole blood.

The CDR3 reads CATSDRTSGILTQYF. The CDR3 DNA follows: TGTGCCACCAGTGATCGGACTAGCGGGATTTTGACGCAGTATTTT. The rearrangement links TRBV24-1 to TRBJ2-3, with TRBD2 identical over 12 bases. The CDR3 is made up of 15 amino acids. Germline V gives CDR1 KGHDR, CDR2 SFDVKD. Trimming removed 3 bases from V and 9 bases from J; junction bases left unmatched: 6.